The TCR beta chain described here comes from a study of T cell responses to AZD1222 COVID-19 vaccine. CDR3 length equals 11 residues. The germline V gene has CDR1 DFQATT and CDR2 SNEGSKA (reference sequence). The germline V and J ends were trimmed by 5 bases and 7 bases, with 11 bases remaining between them. TCRdb keeps only in-frame clones here, not all; method: immunoSEQ multiplex PCR. Of fewer than 150,000 clones detected, more than 70% appear once; the ten largest clones hold 6.5%. This receptor was taken from an adult who received the AZD1222 COVID-19 vaccine. V gene TRBV20-1 combines with J gene TRBJ1-1; perhaps TRBD1 as D (5 bases). Sequencing was performed on peripheral blood, taken 28 days after the second AZD1222 dose. The CDR3 loop reads CSAHGQNEAFF. The CDR3 bases are TGCAGTGCTCACGGACAAAATGAAGCTTTCTTT.